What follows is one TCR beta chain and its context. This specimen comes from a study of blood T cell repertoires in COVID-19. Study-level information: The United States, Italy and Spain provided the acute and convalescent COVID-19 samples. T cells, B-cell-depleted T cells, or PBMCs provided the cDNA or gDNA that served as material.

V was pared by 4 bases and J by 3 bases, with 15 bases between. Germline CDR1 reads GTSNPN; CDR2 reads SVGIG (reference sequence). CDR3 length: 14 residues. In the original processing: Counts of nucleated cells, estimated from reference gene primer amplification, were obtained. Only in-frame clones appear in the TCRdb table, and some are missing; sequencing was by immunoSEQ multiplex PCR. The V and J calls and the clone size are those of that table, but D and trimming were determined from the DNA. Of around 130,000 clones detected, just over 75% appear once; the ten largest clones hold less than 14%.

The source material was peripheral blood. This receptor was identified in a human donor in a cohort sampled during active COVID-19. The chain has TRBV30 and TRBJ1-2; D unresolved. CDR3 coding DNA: TGTGCCTGGACCAAAGTCGGGGATTACTATGGCTACACCTTC. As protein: CAWTKVGDYYGYTF.